These 20 T cell receptor beta chains were sequenced from one sample in a study of cytomegalovirus exposure and HLA in healthy donors. With 60 Vbeta and 13 Jbeta primers, the PCR was carried out. Measured with immunoSEQ multiplex PCR; TCRdb has only the in-frame clones, and not every one. The data hold over 130,000 clones, with 70% to 85% observed a single time. Sample: PBMCs. These receptors all come from a male donor in good health and CMV-seronegative.

The chain combines TRBV7-2 with TRBJ2-2, with a possible D match to TRBD1 (5 bases). CDR1 and CDR2 (germline): SGHTA, FQGNSA. The CDR3 consists of 14 residues. V was clipped by 6 bases and J by 4 bases, with 12 bases between them. The CDR3 DNA follows: TGTGCCAGCAGACGCAATACAGGCACCGGGGAGCTGTTTTTT. It codes for CASRRNTGTGELFF.

This sequence joins TRBV2 and TRBJ2-3; 8 bases line up with TRBD2. The CDR3 totals 15 residues. With V trimmed by 3 bases and J by 5 bases, 7 bases remained unmatched. Germline CDR1 and CDR2: SNHLY and FYNNEI. The CDR3, as DNA: TGTGCCAGCAGTGACGGGGGGGGCTCGGGAGATACGCAGTATTTT. Encoded protein: CASSDGGGSGDTQYF.

The chain is built from TRBV10-3 and TRBJ2-7, with TRBD1 matching 7 bases. CDR1 is ENHRY and CDR2 is SYGVKD in the germline V gene. The V gene end was trimmed by 2 bases and the J gene end by 4 bases; junction bases not matched to a gene: 5. CDR3 length: 14 residues. CDR3 protein: CAISETGVGYEQYF. CDR3 sequence (DNA): TGTGCCATCAGTGAGACAGGGGTTGGGTACGAGCAGTACTTC.

This sequence joins TRBV19 and TRBJ1-5; tentative D call: TRBD1 (5 bases). V lost 3 bases and J 5 bases, leaving 8 bases between the germline ends. This CDR3 spans 13 amino acids. Germline values: CDR1 LNHDA, CDR2 SQIVND (reference sequence). The CDR3 DNA follows: TGTGCCAGTAGTATGCAGGGTGATCAGCCCCAGCATTTT. Protein: CASSMQGDQPQHF.

The chain employs TRBV15 and TRBJ2-5; weak D call: TRBD2 (6 bases). Between the trimmed V and J ends, which lost 6 bases and 5 bases, there was a span of 13 bases. The CDR3 is 13 amino acids. CDR1 LNHNV and CDR2 YYDKDF come from the germline V gene (reference sequence). The CDR3 nucleotides read TGTGCCACCAGTCTACGGGAGCAGGAGACCCAGTACTTC. Amino acid sequence: CATSLREQETQYF.

The V and J genes are TRBV5-3 and TRBJ2-7; TRBD2 matches at 10 bases. TRBV5-3 is flagged as an ORF with uncertain function. The CDR3 consists of 18 residues. V was clipped by 2 bases and J by 0 bases; unmatched bases: 11. The CDR3 loop reads CARSFPGAGLADSYEQYF. DNA of the CDR3: TGTGCCAGAAGCTTCCCTGGGGCCGGACTAGCGGACTCCTACGAGCAGTACTTC.

This clone was recorded once. The V gene is TRBV28, the J gene TRBJ1-1; TRBD1 is a possible D gene (5 bases). The germline V gene encodes CDR1 MDHEN and CDR2 SYDVKM. Between the trimmed V and J ends, which lost 8 bases and 4 bases, there was a span of 14 bases. The CDR3 is 13 residues long. The CDR3 sequence is CASGPGDGTEAFF. DNA of the CDR3: TGTGCCAGCGGGCCGGGGGATGGCACTGAAGCTTTCTTT.

The J gene is TRBJ2-1, the V gene TRBV5-4, with 7 bases that match TRBD2. This CDR3 region has 17 residues. Losses at the gene ends were 2 bases for V and 0 bases for J; bases not matched to a gene: 8. CDR1 SGHNT and CDR2 YYREEE come from the germline V gene (reference sequence). The CDR3 DNA is TGTGCCAGCAGCTTCCGGGTCGCTAGCGGCTCCTACAATGAGCAGTTCTTC. The encoded protein is CASSFRVASGSYNEQFF.

This chain's CDR3 is CASSAETGEGNTIYF. The CDR3 DNA reads TGTGCCAGCAGTGCCGAGACAGGCGAGGGAAACACCATATATTTT. This chain uses TRBV9 with TRBJ1-3; tentatively, D is TRBD1 (6 bases). V was trimmed by 5 bases and J by 4 bases, leaving 16 bases between them. The CDR3 consists of 15 residues. The germline CDR1 and CDR2 sequences are SGDLS and YYNGEE.

This chain joins TRBV19 and TRBJ1-1; TRBD1 aligns across 7 bases. The junction had 17 bases not matched to a gene; V was cut back by 5 bases and J by 11 bases. Germline lookup yields CDR1 LNHDA and CDR2 SQIVND (reference sequence). The CDR3 is 15 residues long. The CDR3 DNA reads TGTGCCAGTAGTCCACAGGGGTTCGAAGTTTTCGGGGCTTTCTTT. It codes for CASSPQGFEVFGAFF.

The chain has TRBV19 and TRBJ1-5; weak D call: TRBD1 (7 bases). Near its end, the DNA agrees better with TRBJ2-3, so the J call may be wrong. From germline, CDR1 is LNHDA and CDR2 SQIVND (reference sequence). CDR3 length: 12 residues. CDR3 DNA sequence: TGTGCCAGTATGGAGGGGGCCCTGCCCCAGTATTTT. This encodes CASMEGALPQYF.

The rearrangement uses TRBV27 and TRBJ2-2; 10 positions agree with TRBD2. Looked up from germline, CDR1 is MNHEY and CDR2 is SMNVEV (reference sequence). V trimming: 7 bases; J trimming: 0 bases; junction bases outside the gene matches: 5. CDR3 length: 16 residues. CDR3 sequence: CASKLGTSANTGELFF. CDR3 DNA sequence: TGTGCCAGCAAGCTGGGGACTAGCGCGAACACCGGGGAGCTGTTTTTT.

The V gene is TRBV15, the J gene TRBJ1-5; D is uncertain. Germline loops: CDR1 LNHNV, CDR2 YYDKDF (reference sequence). Trimming took 5 bases from V and 7 from J, leaving 9 bases between them. This CDR3 is 12 amino acids long. Written as DNA, the CDR3 is TGTGCCACCAGCCGGGGAGACCAGCCCCAGCATTTT. This sequence encodes CATSRGDQPQHF.

There are a few counts of this clone. The rearrangement links TRBV4-1 to TRBJ1-1; tentatively, D is TRBD1 (5 bases). Trimming pared 4 bases from V and 5 bases from J, leaving 14 bases between. Germline V gives CDR1 MGHRA, CDR2 YSYEKL. This CDR3 is built from 14 residues. The CDR3 DNA reads TGCGCCAGCAGCCCCGGGGGGGTTTGGACTGAAGCTTTCTTT. It specifies CASSPGGVWTEAFF.

The rearrangement uses TRBV25-1 and TRBJ1-4; 8 nucleotides align to TRBD1. The germline V gene has CDR1 MGHDK and CDR2 SYGVNS. V gave up 4 bases and J gave up 7 bases; unmatched junction bases: 5. The CDR3 consists of 14 residues. CDR3 region: CASSVAGGSEKLFF. Written as DNA, the CDR3 is TGTGCCAGCAGTGTGGCAGGGGGCTCTGAAAAACTGTTTTTT.

This chain connects TRBV7-9 to TRBJ1-2; D is ambiguous. Trimming took 6 bases from V and 4 from J, leaving 9 bases between them. Germline-derived CDR1 and CDR2 are SEHNR and FQNEAQ (reference sequence). This CDR3 comprises 12 residues. CDR3 nucleotides: TGTGCCAGCAGTTCCGGGGTCTATGGCTACACCTTC. Translated: CASSSGVYGYTF.

The chain couples TRBV7-8 to TRBJ1-2; 7 nucleotides line up with TRBD1. V shed 0 bases and J 6 bases; nucleotides not matched to a gene: 7. The CDR3 covers 15 residues. CDR1 is SGHVS, CDR2 FQNEAQ, per germline. This chain's CDR3 is CASSLAGTVKNGYTF. In DNA form, the CDR3 reads TGTGCCAGCAGCTTAGCAGGGACAGTTAAGAATGGCTACACCTTC. The complete variable domain, with remaining parts taken from reference TRBV7-8 and TRBJ1-2, reads GAGVSQSPRYKVAKRGQDVALRCDPISGHVSLFWYQQALGQGPEFLTYFQNEAQLDKSGLPSDRFFAERPEGSVSTLKIQRTQQEDSAVYLCASSLAGTVKNGYTFGSGTRLTVV.

This chain connects TRBV30 to TRBJ1-1; a weak D match, TRBD1 (6 bases). Germline values: CDR1 GTSNPN, CDR2 SVGIG (reference sequence). This CDR3 comprises 14 residues. Between the trimmed V and J ends, which lost 2 bases and 4 bases, there was a span of 14 bases. As DNA, the CDR3 is TGTGCCTGGAGTCTTGGGGGCCTTAGCACTGAAGCTTTCTTT. This gives the protein CAWSLGGLSTEAFF.

This sequence joins TRBV6-5 and TRBJ2-7; possibly TRBD2 for D (6 bases). Germline CDR1 and CDR2: MNHEY and SVGAGI. The CDR3 extends over 14 amino acids. V lost 0 bases, J lost 7 bases, and 13 bases lay in between. The CDR3 sequence: CASSYSYSSGEQYF. CDR3 DNA sequence: TGTGCCAGCAGTTACTCATATTCCAGCGGGGAGCAGTACTTC.

The chain has TRBV7-9 and TRBJ1-5; no clear D. Trimming took 7 bases from V and 4 from J, leaving 11 bases between them. Germline V gene lookup returns CDR1 SEHNR and CDR2 FQNEAQ (reference sequence). The CDR3 length is 13 residues. CDR3 sequence reads: CASTHEGNQPQHF. The CDR3 DNA reads TGTGCCAGCACCCATGAGGGAAATCAGCCCCAGCATTTT. The full variable domain, its missing parts supplied by reference TRBV7-9 and TRBJ1-5, is DTGVSQNPRHKITKRGQNVTFRCDPISEHNRLYWYRQTLGQGPEFLTYFQNEAQLEKSRLLSDRFSAERPKGSFSTLEIQRTEQGDSAMYLCASTHEGNQPQHFGDGTRLSIL.